One and the same sample provided the 11 T cell receptor beta chains below, sequenced in a study of blood T cell repertoires in COVID-19 (dated by TCRdb to 2020 to 2021). The library was generated by the immunoSEQ multiplex PCR assay. TCRdb carries this immuneACCESS record with in-frame sequences only. Its versions omit some clonotypes, under half of them owing to an unresolved V gene in the studies checked, with the rest unexplained. For this sample the table gives 120,000 or so clones, of which more than 75% were detected only once. The biggest ten clones account for 1.5% of the sample. The sequencing sample was made of peripheral blood. These receptors were taken from a human donor in a cohort sampled during active COVID-19.

V gene TRBV6-2 or TRBV6-3 combines with J gene TRBJ2-1; 8 bases are a match to TRBD2. The CDR3 extends over 15 amino acids. The germline V gene has CDR1 MNHEY and CDR2 SVGEGT. Trimming took 2 bases from V and 9 from J; bases not matched to a gene: 9. The CDR3: CASSYTPLAGSEQFF. The DNA of the CDR3 is TGTGCCAGCAGTTACACCCCTCTAGCGGGTTCTGAGCAGTTCTTC.

In the case of this clone: This specimen includes other DNA sequences encoding the same CDR3. The rearrangement joins TRBV5-1 to TRBJ1-1; D might be TRBD1 (6 bases). Trimming cost V 2 bases and J 1 base, with 9 bases left between them. From germline, CDR1 is SGHRS and CDR2 YFSETQ. The CDR3 has 14 amino acids. CDR3: CASSLQGGNTEAFF. CDR3 nucleotides: TGCGCCAGCAGCTTACAGGGCGGGAACACTGAAGCTTTCTTT.

The chain has TRBV11-1 and TRBJ2-2; 9 positions match TRBD2. The junction had 5 bases not matched to a gene; V was cut back by 1 base and J by 8 bases. Germline V gene lookup returns CDR1 SGHAT and CDR2 FQDESV (reference sequence). This CDR3 has 15 amino acids. CDR3 loop: CASSLGGRASGELFF. The CDR3 DNA sequence: TGTGCCAGCAGCTTAGGCGGGAGGGCCAGTGGGGAGCTGTTTTTT. Complete variable domain (other parts from reference TRBV11-1 and TRBJ2-2): EAEVAQSPRYKITEKSQAVAFWCDPISGHATLYWYRQILGQGPELLVQFQDESVVDDSQLPKDRFSAERLKGVDSTLKIQPAELGDSAMYLCASSLGGRASGELFFGEGSRLTVL.

The chain is built from TRBV28 and TRBJ2-1, with 12 bases aligning to TRBD2. Germline V gene sequence: CDR1 MDHEN, CDR2 SYDVKM. This CDR3 is 15 amino acids long. Trimming took 5 bases from V and 4 from J; bases not matched to a gene: 3. CDR3 loop: CASSKLAGGYNEQFF. CDR3 DNA: TGTGCCAGCAGTAAACTAGCGGGGGGATACAATGAGCAGTTCTTC.

The V gene is TRBV27, the J gene TRBJ2-5, with 7 nucleotides matching TRBD1. CDR1 is MNHEY, CDR2 SMNVEV, per germline (reference sequence). The V segment lost 5 bases and the J segment 2 bases; nucleotides outside the gene matches: 11. The length of the CDR3 is 16 residues. The CDR3 loop reads CASSLLGTATQETQYF. CDR3 nucleotide sequence: TGTGCCAGCAGTCTCCTCGGGACAGCCACACAAGAGACCCAGTACTTC.

The rearrangement links TRBV6-5 to TRBJ1-4; unclear D gene. Germline-derived CDR1 and CDR2 are MNHEY and SVGAGI. Trimming pared 4 bases from V and 0 bases from J, leaving 3 bases between. The CDR3 sequence is 13 residues long. CDR3 coding DNA: TGTGCCAGCAGTTTCGCAACTAATGAAAAACTGTTTTTT. Amino acid sequence: CASSFATNEKLFF.

This chain links TRBV5-4 with TRBJ2-7; D uncertain. The CDR3 loop spans 15 amino acids. The V end was cut by 0 bases, the J end by 5 bases, with 15 bases between. Germline CDR1 and CDR2: SGHNT and YYREEE (reference sequence). The CDR3 loop is CASSLVSATLNEQYF. The CDR3 coding sequence is TGTGCCAGCAGCTTGGTCTCCGCGACTTTAAACGAGCAGTACTTC.

This chain connects TRBV21-1 to TRBJ1-1. TRBV21-1 is reported as a pseudogene. CDR3 length equals 20 residues. The CDR3 bases are TGTGCCAGCAGCAAAGATATTCCCGGGTTAGCAAAGACTATGAACACTGAAGCTTTCTTT. Amino acids: CASSKDIPGLAKTMNTEAFF.

The CDR3 DNA reads TGTGCCAGCAGTTTATTGATCGGTCGGACAGGAGAGCAGTACTTC. Its translation is CASSLLIGRTGEQYF. This chain connects TRBV28 to TRBJ2-7; 7 nucleotides align to TRBD1. The CDR3 has 15 amino acids. The ends lost 1 base at V and 7 bases at J; junction bases unmatched: 10. Germline CDR1 MDHEN, CDR2 SYDVKM.

The genes are TRBV19 and TRBJ2-2, with D unresolved. Trimming removed 6 bases from V and 2 bases from J, with 10 bases in between. CDR3 length: 14 amino acids. The germline CDR1 and CDR2 sequences are LNHDA and SQIVND (reference sequence). The CDR3 region has the DNA TGTGCCAGTAGAAGCCACCAAAACACCGGGGAGCTGTTTTTT. It translates to CASRSHQNTGELFF.

The rearrangement uses TRBV7-2 and TRBJ2-3; TRBD2 agrees at 7 bases. Germline assignment: CDR1 SGHTA and CDR2 FQGNSA. J was trimmed by 1 base and V by 7 bases; bases with no gene match: 5. This CDR3 region has 14 residues. CDR3 amino acids: CASTRGVRTDTQYF. As DNA, the CDR3 is TGTGCCAGCACCCGGGGGGTCCGCACAGATACGCAGTATTTT.